The 14 T cell receptor beta chains listed next were all sequenced from one sample in a study of blood T cell repertoires in COVID-19. The assay was immunoSEQ multiplex PCR, and TCRdb's table has in-frame clones only and misses some. The sample records about 170,000 clones, about four fifths being singletons. Sample: peripheral blood. The receptors were sampled from a woman older than 75 with acute or convalescent COVID-19.

V is TRBV7-3 and J is TRBJ2-1, with 11 bases lining up with TRBD1. J lost 5 bases, V lost 1 base, and 4 bases had no gene match. The CDR3 totals 16 residues. Germline V gene data show CDR1 as SGHTA and CDR2 as FQGTGA. The CDR3 loop is CASSLSRTGGNNEQFF. CDR3 coding DNA: TGTGCCAGCAGCTTAAGTAGGACAGGGGGCAACAATGAGCAGTTCTTC.

The genes are TRBV3-1 (or the pseudogene TRBV3-2) and TRBJ2-3; D perhaps matches TRBD2 (6 bases). Germline CDR1 and CDR2: LGHDT and YNNKEL (reference sequence). This CDR3 is 15 amino acids long. V was shortened by 4 bases and J by 0 bases, with 11 bases between the two germline ends. The CDR3 sequence: CASSPSATSTDTQYF. Written as DNA, the CDR3 is TGTGCCAGCAGCCCTAGCGCGACTAGCACAGATACGCAGTATTTT.

The chain joins TRBV10-3 to TRBJ2-6; D unclear. V was shortened by 6 bases and J by 0 bases, with 15 bases between the two germline ends. The germline gives CDR1 ENHRY, CDR2 SYGVKD. This CDR3 spans 17 amino acids. The CDR3 spells CAIRGPVSSSGANVLTF. The CDR3 DNA reads TGTGCCATCAGGGGCCCGGTATCCAGCTCTGGGGCCAACGTCCTGACTTTC.

V is TRBV9 and J is TRBJ2-5; maybe TRBD1 (6 bases). This CDR3 is 14 amino acids long. Per germline, CDR1 SGDLS and CDR2 YYNGEE. Deletions cut 0 bases from V and 4 bases from J, with 10 bases between. CDR3 region: CASSVGQGRETQYF. The CDR3 DNA reads TGTGCCAGCAGCGTAGGTCAGGGGAGAGAGACCCAGTACTTC.

The chain joins TRBV6-2 or TRBV6-3 to TRBJ2-7, with D possibly matching TRBD1 (6 bases). The CDR3 contains 18 residues. V dropped 2 bases and J dropped 0 bases, with 20 bases sitting between them. Germline V gene sequence: CDR1 MNHEY, CDR2 SVGEGT. DNA for the CDR3: TGTGCCAGCAGTTACCTAATAGCCCGGGACATTTACTCCTACGAGCAGTACTTC. Protein: CASSYLIARDIYSYEQYF.

The J gene is TRBJ2-1, the V gene TRBV27; D gene ambiguous. From germline, CDR1 is MNHEY and CDR2 SMNVEV (reference sequence). The CDR3 runs 15 residues. V dropped 5 bases and J dropped 7 bases, with 18 bases sitting between them. CDR3 coding DNA: TGTGCCAGCAGTCCGCAGAGCTTTAGCATAAATGAGCAGTTCTTC. The encoded protein is CASSPQSFSINEQFF.

The CDR3 loop is CASSEGRLGQTYF. CDR3 in DNA: TGTGCCAGCAGTGAAGGAAGATTGGGACAGACATACTTC. The chain uses TRBV6-1 and TRBJ2-7; TRBD1 aligns across 7 bases. This CDR3 is built from 13 residues. Trimming cost V 1 base and J 13 bases; bases outside gene matches: 10. Germline V gene data show CDR1 as MNHNS and CDR2 as SASEGT.

The count of this clone is one. The chain recombines TRBV30 with TRBJ2-5; D gene ambiguous. The CDR3 sequence is 15 residues long. V was clipped by 0 bases and J by 0 bases, with 11 bases between them. The germline V gene has CDR1 GTSNPN and CDR2 SVGIG (reference sequence). The CDR3 DNA follows: TGTGCCTGGAGTGTCGCGCGGAAGTACCAAGAGACCCAGTACTTC. It is translated as CAWSVARKYQETQYF.

V is TRBV11-2 and J is TRBJ2-3; TRBD2 aligns across 14 bases. The length of the CDR3 is 17 residues. V lost 1 base and J lost 3; bases outside the gene matches: 3. The germline gives CDR1 SGHAT, CDR2 FQNNGV. DNA of the CDR3: TGTGCCAGCAGCTTAGGAAGGACTAGCGGGAGGACAGATACGCAGTATTTT. Encoded protein: CASSLGRTSGRTDTQYF.

This clone was recorded once. The rearrangement joins TRBV19 to TRBJ1-2; TRBD1 might be the D (5 bases). V was pared by 2 bases and J by 1 base, with 8 bases between. This CDR3 has 14 residues. Germline-derived CDR1 and CDR2 are LNHDA and SQIVND (reference sequence). Here the CDR3 DNA reads TGTGCCAGTAGTATAACAGGATTTAACTATGGCTACACCTTC. It codes for CASSITGFNYGYTF.

The chain is built from TRBV6-4 and TRBJ1-2; a possible D gene is TRBD1 (6 bases). This CDR3 spans 14 amino acids. The germline gives CDR1 MRHNA, CDR2 SNTAGT. The ends were cut back, 9 bases at V and 6 bases at J, with 20 bases in the middle. This CDR3 is CARTGGAGKHGYTF. CDR3 DNA sequence: TGTGCCAGGACGGGGGGGGCAGGGAAGCATGGCTACACCTTC.

V gene TRBV7-2 combines with J gene TRBJ1-1; the D is unclear. The V end lost 1 base, the J end lost 6 bases, and 12 bases lay between the germline ends. The CDR3 runs 14 residues. Germline V lookup: CDR1 SGHTA, CDR2 FQGNSA. The DNA of the CDR3 is TGTGCCAGCAGCTTAGGGGCGGGATTCCCTGAAGCTTTCTTT. Translating it yields CASSLGAGFPEAFF.

The CDR3 is CASNLGGGGNEQFF. The CDR3 coding sequence is TGCGCCAGCAACCTGGGGGGGGGCGGCAATGAGCAGTTCTTC. V is TRBV5-1 and J is TRBJ2-1; D is perhaps TRBD2 (7 bases). Trimming pared 6 bases from V and 6 bases from J, leaving 16 bases between. The CDR3 totals 14 residues. Germline V lookup: CDR1 SGHRS, CDR2 YFSETQ.

The V and J genes are TRBV2 and TRBJ1-4, with 8 nucleotides matching TRBD1. CDR1 and CDR2 (germline): SNHLY, FYNNEI. The CDR3 consists of 16 residues. The trim removed 8 bases at V and 3 bases at J, leaving 11 bases unmatched. CDR3 loop: CASRDRGGVANEKLFF. The CDR3 bases are TGTGCCAGCCGAGACAGGGGAGGGGTGGCTAATGAAAAACTGTTTTTT.